One and the same sample provided the 16 T cell receptor beta chains below, sequenced in a study of control samples from healthy donors and cancer patients. The assay was immunoSEQ multiplex PCR, and TCRdb's table has in-frame clones only and misses some. This table has around 200,000 clones, over 80% appearing once. Material: blood. The origin of the receptors is a young man in good health.

V is TRBV6-6 and J is TRBJ1-2, with D possibly being TRBD1 (5 bases). CDR3 size: 13 residues. With 4 bases removed from V and 4 bases from J, the gap between germline ends came to 10 bases. CDR1 is MNHNY, CDR2 SVGAGI, per germline (reference sequence). CDR3 loop: CASSSDIGYGYTF. CDR3 coding DNA: TGTGCCAGCAGTTCGGACATTGGCTATGGCTACACCTTC.

This chain uses TRBV13 with TRBJ2-3; 8 bases match TRBD2. The length of the CDR3 is 17 residues. The germline V gene has CDR1 PRHDT and CDR2 FYEKMQ (reference sequence). Trimming cost V 5 bases and J 9 bases; bases outside gene matches: 19. Here the CDR3 DNA reads TGTGCCAGCAGCATTTCCCGCCGCGGGCCCGGGGGGGAAACGCAGTATTTT. Protein: CASSISRRGPGGETQYF.

The chain carries TRBV18 and TRBJ2-1; the D gene is possibly TRBD2 (6 bases). Germline V gene sequence: CDR1 KGHSH, CDR2 LQKENI. This CDR3 is 14 amino acids long. V lost 0 bases and J 6 bases, leaving 9 bases between the germline ends. DNA for the CDR3: TGTGCCAGCTCACCACCGTACGGGAGCAATGAGCAGTTCTTC. Its protein product is CASSPPYGSNEQFF.

The V call is TRBV27, the J call TRBJ1-2, with 7 bases fitting TRBD1. Trimming cost V 5 bases and J 4 bases; bases outside gene matches: 10. The CDR3 is made up of 15 amino acids. Germline V gene lookup returns CDR1 MNHEY and CDR2 SMNVEV (reference sequence). The CDR3 DNA reads TGTGCCAGCAGTCGGACAGGAACAACCTCCTATGGCTACACCTTC. The encoded protein is CASSRTGTTSYGYTF.

The V and J genes are TRBV29-1 and TRBJ2-7; 8 bases fit TRBD2. Looked up from germline, CDR1 is SQVTM and CDR2 is ANQGSEA. The J segment lost 3 bases and the V segment lost 4 bases, leaving 5 bases of the junction unmatched. The CDR3 has 13 residues. The CDR3 DNA is TGCAGCGTTGCGGGGGGGGCTCTCTACGAGCAGTACTTC. Its translation: CSVAGGALYEQYF.

The chain carries TRBV5-6 and TRBJ2-5, with 7 positions matching TRBD2. Trimming cost V 1 base and J 1 base; bases outside gene matches: 4. The CDR3 has 15 residues. CDR1 is SGHDT and CDR2 is YYEEEE in the germline V gene. Written as DNA, the CDR3 is TGTGCCAGCAGCTTGTTGCCGGGGGGCCAAGAGACCCAGTACTTC. This sequence encodes CASSLLPGGQETQYF.

The chain uses TRBV7-8 and TRBJ2-1; D gene ambiguous. Trimming took off 1 base at V and 0 bases at J, with 10 bases between the two ends. Germline V gene lookup returns CDR1 SGHVS and CDR2 FQNEAQ. The CDR3 covers 16 residues. The CDR3 reads CASSLVPISSYNEQFF. As DNA, the CDR3 is TGTGCCAGCAGCTTAGTTCCGATCTCCTCCTACAATGAGCAGTTCTTC. Together with reference TRBV7-8 and TRBJ2-1, the CDR3 gives the full variable domain: GAGVSQSPRYKVAKRGQDVALRCDPISGHVSLFWYQQALGQGPEFLTYFQNEAQLDKSGLPSDRFFAERPEGSVSTLKIQRTQQEDSAVYLCASSLVPISSYNEQFFGPGTRLTVL.

This CDR3 reads CASSGGTVMNGNTIYF. CDR3 sequence (DNA): TGTGCCAGCTCAGGCGGGACAGTCATGAATGGAAACACCATATATTTT. J is TRBJ1-3 and V is TRBV18; TRBD1 matches at 7 bases. Germline values: CDR1 KGHSH, CDR2 LQKENI. This CDR3 has 16 amino acids. Trimming at V came to 5 bases and at J to 3 bases, leaving 10 bases not matched to a gene.

CDR3 residues: CASSLGRPYEQYF. The CDR3, as DNA: TGTGCCAGCAGCTTAGGACGGCCCTACGAGCAGTACTTC. The genes are TRBV5-8 and TRBJ2-7; unclear D gene. V gave up 2 bases and J gave up 2 bases, with 8 bases separating them. The CDR3 length is 13 residues. CDR1 is SGHTS, CDR2 YDEGEE, per germline. Full variable domain (rest looked up from reference TRBV5-8 and TRBJ2-7): EAGVTQSPTHLIKTRGQQATLRCSPISGHTSVYWYQQALGLGLQFLLWYDEGEERNRGNFPPRFSGRQFPNYSSELNVNALELEDSALYLCASSLGRPYEQYFGPGTRLTVT.

The chain combines TRBV5-4 with TRBJ1-1; D remains unclear. The V end was cut by 1 base, the J end by 6 bases, with 13 bases between. The CDR3 consists of 14 residues. Germline loops: CDR1 SGHNT, CDR2 YYREEE (reference sequence). The CDR3 here is CASSLSLEVPEAFF. The CDR3 DNA follows: TGTGCCAGCAGCTTGAGTTTGGAAGTCCCTGAAGCTTTCTTT. Combining the CDR3 with reference TRBV5-4 and TRBJ1-1 gives the whole variable domain ETGVTQSPTHLIKTRGQQVTLRCSSQSGHNTVSWYQQALGQGPQFIFQYYREEENGRGNFPPRFSGLQFPNYSSELNVNALELDDSALYLCASSLSLEVPEAFFGQGTRLTVV.

The V call is TRBV3-1 (or the pseudogene TRBV3-2), the J call TRBJ2-3, with D uncertain. The CDR3 has 12 residues. Germline assignment: CDR1 LGHDT and CDR2 YNNKEL (reference sequence). V was trimmed by 2 bases and J by 7 bases, leaving 7 bases between them. CDR3: CASSQPGHTQYF. The CDR3 nucleotides read TGTGCCAGCAGCCAACCGGGTCATACGCAGTATTTT.

V is TRBV28 and J is TRBJ1-4; 11 bases align to TRBD1. The CDR3 runs 14 residues. Trimming removed 6 bases from V and 5 bases from J; junction bases left unmatched: 2. In germline, CDR1 is MDHEN, CDR2 SYDVKM. The CDR3 reads CASRWDRGNEKLFF. For the CDR3, the DNA is TGTGCCAGCAGGTGGGACAGGGGGAATGAAAAACTGTTTTTT.

V usage is TRBV7-3 and J usage is TRBJ2-2; the D is unclear. There are 16 residues in the CDR3. Germline V lookup: CDR1 SGHTA, CDR2 FQGTGA. Trimming removed 0 bases from V and 3 bases from J, with 11 bases in between. The CDR3 is CASSLTVPTYTGELFF. The CDR3 DNA is TGTGCCAGCAGCTTAACCGTTCCTACTTACACCGGGGAGCTGTTTTTT.

The genes are TRBV2 and TRBJ1-1; tentatively, D is TRBD1 (5 bases). Trimming took off 6 bases at V and 8 bases at J, with 13 bases between the two ends. This CDR3 spans 12 amino acids. Germline V gene sequence: CDR1 SNHLY, CDR2 FYNNEI. The CDR3 sequence: CASSYSGTEAFF. As DNA, the CDR3 is TGTGCCAGCAGCTACTCCGGGACCGAAGCTTTCTTT.

In its sample, this clone was seen once. This sequence joins TRBV19 and TRBJ2-7, with TRBD1 identical over 11 bases. After removal of 5 bases from V and 1 base from J, the junction contained 4 bases not matched to a gene. Germline values: CDR1 LNHDA, CDR2 SQIVND (reference sequence). CDR3 length equals 15 residues. The CDR3 loop is CASSPGQGASYEQYF. In DNA, the CDR3 is TGTGCCAGTAGTCCCGGACAGGGGGCTTCCTACGAGCAGTACTTC.

The V and J genes are TRBV19 and TRBJ1-3; tentatively, D is TRBD1 (5 bases). This CDR3 region has 16 residues. Trimming pared 5 bases from V and 2 bases from J, leaving 16 bases between. CDR1 is LNHDA and CDR2 is SQIVND in the germline V gene (reference sequence). CDR3: CASSPIQGPTGNTIYF. The CDR3 DNA reads as TGTGCCAGTAGTCCGATTCAGGGCCCCACTGGAAACACCATATATTTT.